This TCR beta chain was captured by sequencing in a study of cytomegalovirus exposure and HLA in healthy donors. Study-level points and caveats: Previously analyzed data showed that most TCR beta V segments were productive at a frequency of about 87% or about 30%. Within the data, a cluster of highly shared sequence variants was likely a sequencing artifact. TCR beta chains numbering roughly 150 were designated cytomegalovirus-associated.

Germline V gene lookup returns CDR1 SEHNR and CDR2 FQNEAQ (reference sequence). The V segment lost 4 bases and the J segment 2 bases; nucleotides outside the gene matches: 9. The CDR3 runs 17 residues. 13 Jbeta primers and 60 Vbeta primers were used for the PCR. Original methodology: Tens of millions of unique TCR beta chains, roughly 10 million shared, were counted in a later analysis. Sequenced by immunoSEQ multiplex PCR; TCRdb stores in-frame clones only, minus some. V and J calls and clone size are as listed in that table; D and trimming were resolved from the DNA. The data show some 170,000 clones, around 76% seen once. As to this clone: Its antigen is currently unknown.

V usage is TRBV7-9 and J usage is TRBJ1-3; 9 bases match TRBD1. Sequencing was done on a sample of PBMCs. This receptor was obtained from a man between 60 and 75 years old in good health and CMV-seronegative. CDR3 sequence reads: CASSYQAGTGTGNTIYF. The CDR3 DNA reads TGTGCCAGCAGCTACCAAGCCGGGACAGGGACTGGAAACACCATATATTTT.